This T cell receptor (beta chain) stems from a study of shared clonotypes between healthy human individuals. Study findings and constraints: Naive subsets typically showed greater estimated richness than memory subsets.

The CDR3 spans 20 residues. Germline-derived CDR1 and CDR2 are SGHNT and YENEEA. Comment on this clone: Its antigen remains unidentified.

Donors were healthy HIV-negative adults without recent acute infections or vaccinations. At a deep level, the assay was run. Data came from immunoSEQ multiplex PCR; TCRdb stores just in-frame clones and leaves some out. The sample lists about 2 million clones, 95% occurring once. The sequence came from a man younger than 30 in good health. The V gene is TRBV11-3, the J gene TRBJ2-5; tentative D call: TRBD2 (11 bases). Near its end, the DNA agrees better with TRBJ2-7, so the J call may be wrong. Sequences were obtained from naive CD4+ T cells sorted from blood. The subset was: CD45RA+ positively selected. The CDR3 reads CATEAGQGLNSGRDSYEQYF. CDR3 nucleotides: TGTGCCACCGAGGCGGGACAGGGGTTGAATAGCGGGAGGGATTCCTACGAGCAGTACTTC.